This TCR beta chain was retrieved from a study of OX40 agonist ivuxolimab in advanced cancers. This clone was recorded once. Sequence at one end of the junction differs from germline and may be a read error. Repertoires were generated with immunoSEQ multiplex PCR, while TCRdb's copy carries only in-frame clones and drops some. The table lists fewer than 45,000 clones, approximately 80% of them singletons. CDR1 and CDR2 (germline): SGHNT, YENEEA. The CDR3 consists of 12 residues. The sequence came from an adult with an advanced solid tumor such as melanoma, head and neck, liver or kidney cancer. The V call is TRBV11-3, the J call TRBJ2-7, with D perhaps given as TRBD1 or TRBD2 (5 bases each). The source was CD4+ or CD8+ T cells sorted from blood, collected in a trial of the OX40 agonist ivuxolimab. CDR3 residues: CASSSGPYGQYF. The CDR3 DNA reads TGTGCCAGCAGCTCGGGGCCGTACGGGCAGTACTTC. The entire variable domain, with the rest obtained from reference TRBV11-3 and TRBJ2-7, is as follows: EAGVVQSPRYKIIEKKQPVAFWCNPISGHNTLYWYLQNLGQGPELLIRYENEEAVDDSQLPKDRFSAERLKGVDSTLKIQPAELGDSAVYLCASSSGPYGQYFGPGTRLTVT.